This T cell receptor beta chain came from a study of cytomegalovirus exposure and HLA in healthy donors. General study findings and limits: The study recorded 164 TCR beta chains that were cytomegalovirus-associated. Rarity characterized most TCR sequences, yet some public TCRs appeared in many donors. In vitro confirmation showed a few CMV-associated chains to be CMV antigen specific.

Here immunoSEQ multiplex PCR was the method, and the copy in TCRdb shows in-frame clones only, minus some. This sample has around 300,000 clones; approximately 83% occur once, and the top ten carry around 1%. This CDR3 has 15 residues. Germline V lookup: CDR1 SNHLY, CDR2 FYNNEI. V lost 7 bases and J lost 4; bases outside the gene matches: 5. Only a few counts were recorded for this clone. Its target is unknown. The chain employs TRBV2 and TRBJ2-3, with TRBD2 identical over 13 bases. The sequence derives from a woman aged 18-35 years in good health and CMV-seronegative. Sequencing used PBMCs. CDR3 loop: CASTRTSGRPDTQYF. The CDR3 region has the DNA TGTGCCAGCACTCGGACTAGCGGGAGACCAGATACGCAGTATTTT.